The source of this TCR gamma chain is a study of intestinal T cells in coeliac disease. Using around 210 ng of biopsy DNA, TRG was amplified with LymphoTrack primers. TCRdb reanalysed the multiplex PCR reads via CATT. The table includes several hundred gamma-chain clones, approximately 53% detected once. Each case's genomic DNA was extracted from ten roughly 5-µm formalin-fixed paraffin-embedded scrolls. There are 13 residues in the CDR3. Trimming at V came to 11 bases and at J to 3 bases, leaving 7 bases not matched to a gene. This sequence joins TRGV10 and TRGJP1. TRGV10 is assigned to the ORF class and has an uncertain function. The sample was a duodenal biopsy. The clonotype was recovered from a human donor with celiac disease. Here the CDR3 reads CAAGIPTGWFKIF. CDR3 DNA: TGTGCTGCGGGAATACCCACTGGTTGGTTCAAGATATTT.